The source of this TCR beta chain is a study of blood T cell repertoires in COVID-19. At the level of the study: The study drew acute and convalescent COVID-19 samples from the United States, Italy and Spain. The cDNA or gDNA used as material had been derived from T cells, B-cell-depleted T cells, or PBMCs.

Original methodology: Reference gene primer amplification yielded estimated nucleated cell counts. Assay used: immunoSEQ multiplex PCR; TCRdb lists only in-frame clones, some missing. V and J calls and clone size follow that table, whereas D and trimming were derived from the DNA. The sample holds roughly 200,000 clones, roughly nine tenths seen once. The length of the CDR3 is 13 residues. Germline loops: CDR1 LNHDA, CDR2 SQIVND (reference sequence). Trimming removed 3 bases at V and 9 bases at J, with 12 bases between. This TCR was sampled from a woman between 25 and 40 years old with active or convalescent COVID-19. The sequenced material came from peripheral blood. This chain joins TRBV19 and TRBJ1-5; no firm D call. For the CDR3, the DNA is TGTGCCAGTAGTATGACGGCGGTGTGGCCCCAGCATTTT. Protein sequence: CASSMTAVWPQHF.